Shown below are 4 T cell receptor beta chains from a single sample sequenced in a study of control samples from healthy donors and cancer patients. Repertoires were generated with immunoSEQ multiplex PCR, while TCRdb's copy carries only in-frame clones and drops some. The sample holds about 160,000 clones, roughly 89% seen once. The specimen was blood. These receptors were collected from a young man in good health.

This chain links TRBV20-1 with TRBJ1-2; tentatively, D is TRBD1 (6 bases). V lost 6 bases to trimming and J lost 6 bases, with 8 bases between them. CDR1 DFQATT and CDR2 SNEGSKA come from the germline V gene (reference sequence). CDR3 length: 10 residues. The CDR3 bases are TGCAGTGCCGAGGGGGATGGCTACACCTTC. Residues: CSAEGDGYTF.

The chain couples TRBV18 to TRBJ1-1; a weak D match, TRBD1 (5 bases). With 2 bases removed from V and 1 base from J, the gap between germline ends came to 11 bases. In germline, CDR1 is KGHSH, CDR2 LQKENI. This CDR3 contains 15 residues. CDR3 protein: CASSPSGGANTEAFF. For the CDR3, the DNA is TGTGCCAGCTCACCATCGGGAGGGGCGAACACTGAAGCTTTCTTT.

In regard to this clone: At the DNA level, this CDR3 is encoded by other sequences in the same sample as well. The chain is built from TRBV20-1 and TRBJ2-5, with D unclear. Trimming left V 2 bases short and J 4 bases short, with 2 bases between. Germline V gene data show CDR1 as DFQATT and CDR2 as SNEGSKA (reference sequence). The CDR3 extends over 10 amino acids. The CDR3 region is CSARRETQYF. CDR3 nucleotide sequence: TGCAGTGCTAGACGAGAGACCCAGTACTTC.

V gene TRBV4-1 combines with J gene TRBJ1-5; a possible D gene is TRBD1 (6 bases). CDR3 length: 13 residues. Germline V lookup: CDR1 MGHRA, CDR2 YSYEKL. V gave up 4 bases and J gave up 7 bases, with 11 bases separating them. CDR3 DNA: TGCGCCAGCAGCCGGACAGTCCGACAGCCCCAGCATTTT. Amino acids: CASSRTVRQPQHF.